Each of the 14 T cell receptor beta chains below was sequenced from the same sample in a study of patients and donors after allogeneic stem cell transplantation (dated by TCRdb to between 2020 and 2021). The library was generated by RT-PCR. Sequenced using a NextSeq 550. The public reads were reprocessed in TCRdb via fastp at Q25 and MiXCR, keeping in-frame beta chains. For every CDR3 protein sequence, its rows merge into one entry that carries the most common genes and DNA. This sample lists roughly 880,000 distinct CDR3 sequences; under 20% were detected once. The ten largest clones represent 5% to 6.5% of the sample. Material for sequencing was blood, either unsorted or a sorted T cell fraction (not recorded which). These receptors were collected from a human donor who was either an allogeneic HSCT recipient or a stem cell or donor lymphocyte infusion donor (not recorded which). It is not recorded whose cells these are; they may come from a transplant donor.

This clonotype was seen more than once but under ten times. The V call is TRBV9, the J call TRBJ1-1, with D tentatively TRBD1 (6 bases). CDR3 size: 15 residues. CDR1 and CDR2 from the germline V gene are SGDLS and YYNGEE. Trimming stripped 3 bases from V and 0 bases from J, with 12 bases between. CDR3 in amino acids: CASSAGQTLNTEAFF. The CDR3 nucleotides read TGTGCCAGCAGCGCCGGACAGACTTTGAACACTGAAGCTTTCTTT.

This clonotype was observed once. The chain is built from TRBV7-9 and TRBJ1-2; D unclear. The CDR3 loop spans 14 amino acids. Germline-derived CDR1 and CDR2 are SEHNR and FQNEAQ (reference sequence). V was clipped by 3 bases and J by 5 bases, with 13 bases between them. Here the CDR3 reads CASSFRGRVYGYTF. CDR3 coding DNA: TGTGCCAGCAGCTTTCGAGGGCGTGTATATGGCTACACCTTC.

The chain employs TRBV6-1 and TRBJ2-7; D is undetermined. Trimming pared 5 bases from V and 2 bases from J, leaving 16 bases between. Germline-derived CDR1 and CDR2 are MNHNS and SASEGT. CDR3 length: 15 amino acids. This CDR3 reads CASSPTGMTAYEQYF. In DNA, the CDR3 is TGTGCCAGCAGTCCCACCGGCATGACGGCCTACGAGCAGTACTTC.

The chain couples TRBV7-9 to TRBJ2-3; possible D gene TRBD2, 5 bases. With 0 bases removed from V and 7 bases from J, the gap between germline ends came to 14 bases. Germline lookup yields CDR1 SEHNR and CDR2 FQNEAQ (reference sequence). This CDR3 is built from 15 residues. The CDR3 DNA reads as TGTGCCAGCAGCTTAGCTTCTGGGGAGTGGAATACGCAGTATTTT. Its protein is CASSLASGEWNTQYF.

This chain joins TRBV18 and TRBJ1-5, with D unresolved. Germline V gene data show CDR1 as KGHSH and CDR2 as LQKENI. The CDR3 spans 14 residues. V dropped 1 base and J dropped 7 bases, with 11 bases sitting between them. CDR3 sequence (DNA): TGTGCCAGCTCACCACTCGCGGAAAAACAGCCCCAGCATTTT. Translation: CASSPLAEKQPQHF.

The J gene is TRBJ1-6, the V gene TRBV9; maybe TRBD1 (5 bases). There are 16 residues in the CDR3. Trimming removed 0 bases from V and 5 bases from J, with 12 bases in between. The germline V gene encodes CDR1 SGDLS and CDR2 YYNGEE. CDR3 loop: CASSVATGRNNSPLHF. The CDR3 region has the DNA TGTGCCAGCAGCGTAGCTACGGGACGGAATAATTCACCCCTCCACTTT.

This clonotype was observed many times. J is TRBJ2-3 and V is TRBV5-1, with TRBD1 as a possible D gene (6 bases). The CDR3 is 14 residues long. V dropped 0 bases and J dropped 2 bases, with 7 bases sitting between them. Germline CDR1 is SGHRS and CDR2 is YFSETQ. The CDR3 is CASSLGDNTDTQYF. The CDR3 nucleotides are TGCGCCAGCAGCTTGGGGGACAACACAGATACGCAGTATTTT.

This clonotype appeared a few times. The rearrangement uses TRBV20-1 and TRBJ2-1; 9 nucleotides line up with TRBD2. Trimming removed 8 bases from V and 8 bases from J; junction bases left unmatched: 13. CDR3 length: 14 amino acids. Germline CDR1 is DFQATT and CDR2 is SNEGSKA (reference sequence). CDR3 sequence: CSPGGSGRSYEQFF. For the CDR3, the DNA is TGCAGTCCCGGGGGTAGCGGGAGATCTTATGAGCAGTTCTTC.

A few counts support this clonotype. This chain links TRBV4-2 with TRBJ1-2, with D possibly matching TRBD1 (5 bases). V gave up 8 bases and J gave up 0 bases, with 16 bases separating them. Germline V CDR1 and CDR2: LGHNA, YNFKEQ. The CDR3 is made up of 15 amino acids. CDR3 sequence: CASLPRGGTNYGYTF. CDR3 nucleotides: TGTGCCAGCTTACCTCGGGGGGGAACTAACTATGGCTACACCTTC.

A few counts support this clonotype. In nucleotides, the CDR3 is TGCGCCAGCAGCCAAGCAAAGGGGGCGAATGAAAAACTGTTTTTT. This gives the protein CASSQAKGANEKLFF. The chain joins TRBV4-3 to TRBJ1-4; 7 nucleotides line up with TRBD1. The CDR3 has 15 residues. Germline assignment: CDR1 LGHNA and CDR2 YSLEER. The V and J ends lost 1 base and 5 bases, in that order; junction bases with no gene match: 4.

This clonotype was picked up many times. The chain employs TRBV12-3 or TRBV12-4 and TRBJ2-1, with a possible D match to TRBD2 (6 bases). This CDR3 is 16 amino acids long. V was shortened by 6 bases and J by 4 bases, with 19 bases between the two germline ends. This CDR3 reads CASSPTGTEKYNEQFF. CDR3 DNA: TGTGCCAGCAGCCCGACCGGGACTGAGAAATACAATGAGCAGTTCTTC.

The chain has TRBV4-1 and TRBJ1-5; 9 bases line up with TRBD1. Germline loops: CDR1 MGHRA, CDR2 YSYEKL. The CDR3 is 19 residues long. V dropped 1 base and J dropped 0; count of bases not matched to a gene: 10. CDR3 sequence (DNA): TGCGCCAGCAGCCAAGTAGTCTATGGGGACAGGGTTAGCAATCAGCCCCAGCATTTT. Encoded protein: CASSQVVYGDRVSNQPQHF.

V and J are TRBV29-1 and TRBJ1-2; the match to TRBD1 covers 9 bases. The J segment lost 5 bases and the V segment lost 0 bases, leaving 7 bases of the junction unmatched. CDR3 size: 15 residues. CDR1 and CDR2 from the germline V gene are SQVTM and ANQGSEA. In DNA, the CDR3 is TGCAGCGTTGAAGATTTACAGGGGGCCGGGTATGGCTACACCTTC. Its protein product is CSVEDLQGAGYGYTF.

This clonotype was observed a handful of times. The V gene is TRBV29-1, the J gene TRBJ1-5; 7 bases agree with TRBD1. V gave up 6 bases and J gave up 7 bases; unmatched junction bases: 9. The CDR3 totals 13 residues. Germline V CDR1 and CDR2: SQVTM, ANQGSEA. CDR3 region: CSVETGDGQPQHF. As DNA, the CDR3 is TGCAGCGTGGAAACAGGGGACGGGCAGCCCCAGCATTTT.